These T cell receptor beta chains were read from a single sample in a study of cytomegalovirus exposure and HLA in healthy donors. Produced via immunoSEQ multiplex PCR; TCRdb's table is partial and in-frame only. Among around 190,000 clones listed, 60% to 80% were seen once. Sequencing was performed on PBMCs. These receptor sequences come from a woman in her 30s in good health and CMV-seronegative. The conserved cysteine and the conserved F or W are not part of the CDR3 here.

j_gene,v_gene,CDR3aa
TRBJ1-1,TRBV19,ASSLLAAGGSTEAF
TRBJ2-7,TRBV6-6,ASSFQGYEQY
TRBJ1-5,TRBV6-1,ASSQGNVHQPQH
TRBJ2-3,TRBV6-6,ATMRGGTDTQY
TRBJ2-5,TRBV6-5,ASSRGQGEFETQY
TRBJ1-4,TRBV28,ASSRTGTGTLGANEKLF
TRBJ2-7,TRBV9,ASGTGPGEQY
TRBJ2-7,TRBV5-1,ASSLYGVNNEQY
TRBJ1-2,TRBV4-1,ASSPPASYNYGYP
TRBJ2-7,TRBV19,ASSIRGLSHEQY
TRBJ1-4,TRBV7-9,SSGSSWTNEKLF
TRBJ2-5,TRBV5-4,ASSFGPLRSGAQETQY
TRBJ2-5,TRBV7-2,ASSYNRGGETQY
TRBJ2-3,TRBV4-1,ASSPGSGRPNTQY
TRBJ1-4,TRBV4-2,ASSQDGGTFVKLF
TRBJ1-1,TRBV19,ASSRAGTGSGEAF
TRBJ1-5,TRBV5-6,ASSLRKGLQPQH
TRBJ1-2,TRBV9,ASSGKRTGGYGYT
TRBJ1-4,TRBV28,ASTEQRGGEEKLF
TRBJ2-3,TRBV10-3,AISEWEREQSTDTQY
TRBJ1-5,TRBV2,ASSQSTGNQPQH
TRBJ2-5,TRBV19,ASSTSSSIKTQY
TRBJ2-1,TRBV27,ASSLDFRGTGGPTDVEQF
TRBJ1-6,TRBV28,ASSLMVGGAVYNSPLH
TRBJ2-7,TRBV28,ASSMPRGQGPYEQY
TRBJ2-3,TRBV7-8,ASSSPERGSRFSQY
TRBJ2-7,TRBV5-6,ASSPIGGKSIYEQY
TRBJ2-5,TRBV20-1,SARSAETQY
TRBJ1-1,TRBV7-9,ASSLAQETGEAF
TRBJ1-2,TRBV2,ASTKRVFFPNANFYT
TRBJ2-7,TRBV7-2,ASSLVFLAGGPYYEQY
TRBJ2-7,TRBV11-1,ASSLSPRDGEQY
TRBJ1-5,TRBV27,ASSLRHTSNQPQH
TRBJ1-5,TRBV19,ASSIQARNNQPQH
TRBJ2-5,TRBV9,ASSPGSGLETQY
TRBJ1-2,TRBV6-4,ASSDYGHGNYGYT
TRBJ1-1,TRBV7-8,ASSQLNGGGTEAF
TRBJ1-5,TRBV11-2,ASSNAGRTSNQPQH
TRBJ2-5,TRBV6-5,ASSLRDLRETQY
TRBJ2-3,TRBV5-1,ASSSSGDFTDTQY
TRBJ1-1,TRBV5-6,ASSSQGANTEAF
TRBJ2-3,TRBV9,ASSVDSGVSTDTQY
TRBJ1-3,TRBV6-1,ASSERGDELGNTIY
TRBJ1-2,TRBV29-1,SVEVVGYT
TRBJ1-2,TRBV18,ASSPGGGYGRRRGYT
TRBJ1-2,TRBV6-1,ASSEGGFSPYGYT
TRBJ1-1,TRBV7-9,ASSLTTGLNTEAF
TRBJ1-1,TRBV9,ASLGQDNTEAF
TRBJ2-7,TRBV19,ASRKSGNYEQY
TRBJ2-3,TRBV5-1,ASSLRLALSTDTQY
TRBJ2-7,TRBV12-5,ASAPPLIGQGFTYEQY